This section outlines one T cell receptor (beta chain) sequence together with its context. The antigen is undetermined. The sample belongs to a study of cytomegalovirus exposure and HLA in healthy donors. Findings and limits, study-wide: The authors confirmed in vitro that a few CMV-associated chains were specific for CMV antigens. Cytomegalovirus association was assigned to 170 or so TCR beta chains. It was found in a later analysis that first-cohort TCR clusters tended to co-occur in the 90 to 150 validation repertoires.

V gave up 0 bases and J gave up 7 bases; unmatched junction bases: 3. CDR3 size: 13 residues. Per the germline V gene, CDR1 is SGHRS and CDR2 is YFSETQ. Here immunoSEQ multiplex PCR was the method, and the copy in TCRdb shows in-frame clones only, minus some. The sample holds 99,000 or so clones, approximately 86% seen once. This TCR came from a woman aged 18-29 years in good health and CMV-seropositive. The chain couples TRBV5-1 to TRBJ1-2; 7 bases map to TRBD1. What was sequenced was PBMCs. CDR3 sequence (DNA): TGCGCCAGCAGCTTGGAACAGGGGATTGGCTACACCTTC. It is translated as CASSLEQGIGYTF.